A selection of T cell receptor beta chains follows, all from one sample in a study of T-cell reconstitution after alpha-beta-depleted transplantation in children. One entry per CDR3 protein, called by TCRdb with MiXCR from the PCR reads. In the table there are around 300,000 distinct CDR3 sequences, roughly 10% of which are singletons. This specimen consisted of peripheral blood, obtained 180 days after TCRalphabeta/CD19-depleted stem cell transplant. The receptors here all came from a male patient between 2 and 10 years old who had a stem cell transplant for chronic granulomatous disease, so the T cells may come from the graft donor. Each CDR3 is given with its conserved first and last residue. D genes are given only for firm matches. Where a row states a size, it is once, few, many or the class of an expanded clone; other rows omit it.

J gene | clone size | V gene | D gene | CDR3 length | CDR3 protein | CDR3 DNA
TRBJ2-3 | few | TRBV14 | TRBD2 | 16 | CASSQGSGGVTDTQYF | TGTGCCAGCAGCCAAGGTAGCGGGGGAGTCACAGATACGCAGTATTTT
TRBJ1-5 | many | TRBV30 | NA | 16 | CAWSVWGSARDQPQHF | TGTGCCTGGAGTGTGTGGGGCTCGGCTAGAGATCAGCCCCAGCATTTT
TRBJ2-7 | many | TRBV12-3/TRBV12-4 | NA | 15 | CASTTSDSATYEQYF | TGTGCCAGCACCACTTCGGACAGCGCTACCTACGAGCAGTACTTC
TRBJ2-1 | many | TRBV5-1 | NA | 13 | CASSGVNYNEQFF | TGCGCCAGCAGCGGGGTAAATTACAATGAGCAGTTTTTC
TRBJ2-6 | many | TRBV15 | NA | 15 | CATSPRFSGANVLTF | TGTGCCACCAGCCCCCGCTTCTCTGGGGCCAACGTCCTGACTTTC
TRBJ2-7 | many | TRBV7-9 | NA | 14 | CASSLPPRDYEQYF | TGTGCCAGCAGCTTACCCCCGCGGGACTACGAGCAGTACTTC
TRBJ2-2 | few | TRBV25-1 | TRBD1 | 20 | CASSEYFGDRVLFSTGELFF | TGTGCCAGCAGTGAATATTTTGGGGACAGGGTCCTATTTTCCACCGGGGAGCTGTTTTTT
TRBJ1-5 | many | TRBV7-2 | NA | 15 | CASSLATFSNQPQHF | TGTGCCAGCAGCTTAGCCACATTTAGCAATCAGCCCCAGCATTTT
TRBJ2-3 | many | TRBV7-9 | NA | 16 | CASLGPDSSSTDTQYF | TGTGCCAGCTTGGGGCCGGACAGTTCTAGCACAGATACGCAGTATTTT
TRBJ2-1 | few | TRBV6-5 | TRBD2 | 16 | CASSYGSLAGVGEQFF | TGTGCCAGCAGTTATGGGTCACTAGCGGGAGTCGGTGAGCAGTTCTTC
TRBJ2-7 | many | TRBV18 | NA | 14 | CASSPGPLGGEQYF | TGTGCCAGCTCACCCGGGCCCCTTGGGGGGGAGCAGTACTTC
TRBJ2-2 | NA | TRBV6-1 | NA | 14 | CASSPVLVAGELSF | TGTGCCAGCAGTCCCGTCTTGGTCGCCGGGGAGCTGTCTTTT
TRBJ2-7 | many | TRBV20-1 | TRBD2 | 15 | CSHKGSGLAGYEQYF | TGCAGTCACAAGGGATCGGGACTAGCGGGTTACGAGCAGTACTTC
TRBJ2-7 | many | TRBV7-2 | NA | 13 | CASSLRLEDEQYF | TGTGCCAGCAGCCTAAGACTAGAGGACGAGCAGTACTTC
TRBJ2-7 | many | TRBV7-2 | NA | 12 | CASSLQRAVQYF | TGTGCCAGCAGCTTACAAAGAGCAGTGCAGTACTTC
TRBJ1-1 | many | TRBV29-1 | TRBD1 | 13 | CSVEGRQGAGAFF | TGCAGCGTTGAGGGAAGACAGGGGGCGGGAGCTTTCTTT
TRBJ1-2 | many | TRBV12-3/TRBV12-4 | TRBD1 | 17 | CASRPRLWTGDGYGYTF | TGTGCCAGCAGACCAAGACTCTGGACAGGGGACGGCTATGGCTACACCTTC
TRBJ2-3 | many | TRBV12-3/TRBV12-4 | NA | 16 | CASSPRERSITDTQYF | TGTGCCAGCAGCCCCAGGGAGCGGAGTATAACAGATACGCAGTATTTT
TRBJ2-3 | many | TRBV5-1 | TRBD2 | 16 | CASSFLAGGQADTQYF | TGCGCCAGCAGCTTCCTAGCGGGGGGGCAAGCAGATACGCAGTATTTT
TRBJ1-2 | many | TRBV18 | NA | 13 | CASSPETVDGYTF | TGTGCCAGCTCACCCGAGACAGTTGATGGCTACACCTTC
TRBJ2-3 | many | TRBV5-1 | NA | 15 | CASGPFNRETDTQYF | TGCGCCAGCGGCCCCTTTAACAGGGAAACAGATACGCAGTATTTT
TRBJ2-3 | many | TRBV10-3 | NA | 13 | CAILPALGDTQYF | TGTGCCATCCTACCAGCTCTGGGGGATACGCAGTATTTT
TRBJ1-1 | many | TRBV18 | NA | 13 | CASSPDMNTEAFF | TGTGCCAGCTCACCGGACATGAACACTGAAGCTTTCTTT
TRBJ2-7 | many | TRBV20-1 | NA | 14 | CSASRPKGSYEQYF | TGCAGTGCTTCGAGGCCCAAAGGGAGCTACGAGCAGTACTTC
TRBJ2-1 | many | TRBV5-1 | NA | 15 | CASSLELVSGNEQFF | TGCGCCAGCAGCTTGGAACTAGTGTCGGGGAATGAGCAGTTCTTC
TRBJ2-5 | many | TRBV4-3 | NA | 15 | CASSFYWGTQETQYF | TGCGCCAGCAGCTTTTATTGGGGGACCCAAGAGACCCAGTACTTC
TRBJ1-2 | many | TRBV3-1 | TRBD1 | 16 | CASSPSYVGQAYGYTF | TGTGCCAGCAGCCCCTCCTATGTAGGACAGGCCTATGGCTACACCTTC
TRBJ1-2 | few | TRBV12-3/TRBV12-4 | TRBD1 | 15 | CASSFGTVSSGSYTF | TGTGCCAGCAGTTTTGGGACAGTTTCTTCTGGTTCCTACACCTTC
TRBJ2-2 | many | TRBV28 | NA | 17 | CASSSMRSFLNTGELFF | TGTGCCAGCAGTTCAATGCGGAGCTTTCTGAACACCGGGGAGCTGTTTTTT
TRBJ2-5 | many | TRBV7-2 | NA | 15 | CASSPGWGNQETQYF | TGTGCCAGCAGCCCAGGGTGGGGCAACCAAGAGACCCAGTACTTC
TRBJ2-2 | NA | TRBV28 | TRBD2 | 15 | CASRRLAGPTGELFF | TGTGCCAGCAGGCGACTAGCGGGACCCACCGGGGAGCTGTTTTTT
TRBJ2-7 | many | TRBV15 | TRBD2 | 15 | CATSTAGTSPHEQYF | TGTGCCACCAGCACAGCGGGGACTAGCCCTCACGAGCAGTACTTC
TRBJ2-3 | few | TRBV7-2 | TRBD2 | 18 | CASSLAKTSLRSTDTQYF | TGTGCCAGCAGCTTAGCGAAGACTAGCCTACGTAGCACAGATACGCAGTATTTT
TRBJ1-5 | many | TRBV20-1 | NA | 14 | CSARAVEGGQPQHF | TGCAGTGCCCGGGCCGTTGAGGGGGGTCAGCCCCAGCATTTT
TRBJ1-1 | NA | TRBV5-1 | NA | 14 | CASSLDWGSAEAFF | TGCGCCAGCAGCTTGGATTGGGGGAGTGCTGAAGCTTTCTTT
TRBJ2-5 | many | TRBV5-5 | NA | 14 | CASSLRARGETQYF | TGTGCCAGCAGCCTCCGGGCCCGGGGGGAGACCCAGTACTTC
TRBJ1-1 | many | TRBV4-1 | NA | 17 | CASSQKPEGRGNTEAFF | TGCGCCAGCAGCCAAAAGCCTGAAGGCCGGGGGAACACTGAAGCTTTCTTT
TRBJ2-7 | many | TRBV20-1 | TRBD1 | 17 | CSASPSLARGRLYEQYF | TGCAGTGCTAGCCCTAGCCTGGCCAGGGGGCGCTTATACGAGCAGTACTTC
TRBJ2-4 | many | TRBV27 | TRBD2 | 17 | CASSLLFTASGKNIQYF | TGTGCCAGCAGTTTACTGTTTACGGCTAGCGGTAAAAACATTCAGTACTTC
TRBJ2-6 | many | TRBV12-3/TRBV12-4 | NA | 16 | CASSHTGASGANVLTF | TGTGCCAGCAGCCATACGGGGGCATCAGGGGCCAACGTCCTGACTTTC
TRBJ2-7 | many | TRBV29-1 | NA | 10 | CSVDCSEQYF | TGCAGCGTTGACTGCAGCGAGCAGTACTTC
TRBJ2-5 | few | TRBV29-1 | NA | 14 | CSVAPTGTQETQYF | TGCAGCGTAGCTCCCACAGGCACACAAGAGACCCAGTACTTC
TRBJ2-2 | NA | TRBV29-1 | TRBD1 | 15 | CSVWGDRTNTGELFF | TGCAGCGTTTGGGGGGACAGGACGAACACCGGGGAGCTGTTTTTT
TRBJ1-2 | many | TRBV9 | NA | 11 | CASSQSDGYTF | TGTGCCAGCAGCCAGTCCGATGGCTACACCTTC
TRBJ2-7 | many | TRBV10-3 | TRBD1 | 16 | CAISQVQGALTYEQYF | TGTGCCATCAGTCAAGTACAGGGGGCCCTAACTTACGAGCAGTACTTC